This TCR beta chain was captured by sequencing in a study of blood T cell repertoires in COVID-19. As for the study in general: Acute and convalescent COVID-19 samples came from the United States, Italy and Spain. T cells, B-cell-depleted T cells, or PBMCs supplied cDNA or gDNA.

This CDR3 spans 16 amino acids. Germline lookup yields CDR1 MDHEN and CDR2 SYDVKM. V lost 3 bases, J lost 7 bases, and 19 bases lay in between. Clones were read by immunoSEQ multiplex PCR, and TCRdb kept only the in-frame ones, dropping some. The table lists more than 150,000 clones, approximately 80% of them singletons, with roughly 2.9% in the top ten. This clonotype originated in a woman between 55 and 75 years old with acute or convalescent COVID-19. The V call is TRBV28, the J call TRBJ1-5; TRBD1 is a possible D gene (6 bases). The sequencing sample was made of peripheral blood. CDR3 nucleotides: TGTGCCAGCAGTTTGCCCCCCAAAGGGGGTCCCCAGCCCCAGCATTTT. Its protein product is CASSLPPKGGPQPQHF.